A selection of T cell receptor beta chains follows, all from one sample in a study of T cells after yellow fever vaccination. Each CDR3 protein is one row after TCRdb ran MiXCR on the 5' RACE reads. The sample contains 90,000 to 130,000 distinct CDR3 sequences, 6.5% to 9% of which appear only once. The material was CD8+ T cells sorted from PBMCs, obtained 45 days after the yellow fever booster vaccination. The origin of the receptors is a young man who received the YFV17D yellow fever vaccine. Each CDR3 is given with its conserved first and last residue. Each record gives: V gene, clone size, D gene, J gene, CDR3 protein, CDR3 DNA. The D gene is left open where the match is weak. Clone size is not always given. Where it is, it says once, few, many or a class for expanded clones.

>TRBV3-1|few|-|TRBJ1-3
CASSQGRTSGNTIYF
TGTGCCAGCAGCCAAGGTCGTACCTCTGGAAACACCATATATTTT
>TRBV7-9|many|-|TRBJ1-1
CASSSTAEAFF
TGTGCCAGCAGCTCGACAGCTGAAGCTTTCTTT
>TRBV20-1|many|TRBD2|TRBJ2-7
CVVGLAGVREQYF
TGCGTCGTCGGACTAGCGGGAGTGCGCGAGCAGTACTTC
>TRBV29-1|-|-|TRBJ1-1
CSVVSGGGTEAFF
TGCAGCGTTGTCTCGGGGGGCGGCACTGAAGCTTTCTTT
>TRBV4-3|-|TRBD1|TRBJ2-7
CASSQDSSGTGVYEQYF
TGCGCCAGCAGCCAAGATAGTTCCGGGACAGGGGTCTACGAGCAGTACTTC
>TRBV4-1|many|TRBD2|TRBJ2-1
CASSPTPLAGGYNEQFF
TGCGCCAGCAGCCCCACCCCACTAGCGGGAGGTTACAATGAGCAGTTCTTC
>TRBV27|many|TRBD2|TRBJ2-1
CASSFIGAGSYNEQFF
TGTGCCAGCAGTTTTATAGGAGCGGGGTCCTACAATGAGCAGTTCTTC
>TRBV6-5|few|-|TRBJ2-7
CASSYSSGHYEQYF
TGTGCCAGCAGTTACTCGAGCGGGCACTACGAGCAGTACTTC
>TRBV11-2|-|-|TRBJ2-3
CASSLVAGDGADTQYF
TGTGCCAGCAGCTTAGTGGCAGGGGATGGGGCAGATACGCAGTATTTT
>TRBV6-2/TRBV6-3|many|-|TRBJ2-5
CASSYGAEQETQYF
TGTGCCAGCAGTTATGGAGCGGAGCAAGAGACCCAGTACTTC
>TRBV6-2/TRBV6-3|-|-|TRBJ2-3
CASIGLVADTQYF
TGTGCCAGCATCGGATTAGTAGCAGATACGCAGTATTTT
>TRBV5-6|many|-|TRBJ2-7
CASSATGQSYEQYF
TGTGCCAGCAGCGCGACCGGTCAGTCCTACGAGCAGTACTTC
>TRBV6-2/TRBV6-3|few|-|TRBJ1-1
CASSPYSYTEAFF
TGTGCCAGCAGCCCTTACAGTTACACTGAAGCTTTCTTT
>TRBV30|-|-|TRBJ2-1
CAWSFAQGRSYNEQFF
TGTGCCTGGAGTTTCGCTCAGGGTAGGTCCTACAATGAGCAGTTCTTC
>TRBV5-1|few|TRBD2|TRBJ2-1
CASSSTLLAGIENEQFF
TGCGCCAGCAGCTCCACCCTACTAGCGGGAATCGAAAATGAGCAGTTCTTC
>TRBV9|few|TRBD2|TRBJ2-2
CASSSPLAGGATGELFF
TGTGCCAGCAGCTCCCCTCTAGCGGGGGGCGCCACCGGGGAGCTGTTTTTT
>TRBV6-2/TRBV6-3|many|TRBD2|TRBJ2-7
CASSYSKAGIAGGMTYEQYF
TGTGCCAGCAGTTACTCGAAAGCAGGCATAGCGGGAGGTATGACTTACGAGCAGTACTTC
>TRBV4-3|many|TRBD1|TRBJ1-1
CASSRWTGGINTEAFF
TGCGCCAGCAGCCGCTGGACAGGGGGCATCAACACTGAAGCTTTCTTT
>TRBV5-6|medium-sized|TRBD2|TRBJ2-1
CASSFGLAGEQFF
TGTGCCAGCAGCTTCGGACTAGCGGGAGAGCAGTTCTTC
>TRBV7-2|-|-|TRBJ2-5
CASSPRTHSQETQYF
TGTGCCAGCAGCCCGCGGACGCACTCTCAAGAGACCCAGTACTTC
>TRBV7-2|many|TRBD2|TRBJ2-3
CASSLVAGNTDTQYF
TGTGCCAGCAGCTTGGTAGCGGGAAACACAGATACGCAGTATTTT
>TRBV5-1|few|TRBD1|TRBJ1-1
CASSLDTDRGPTEAFF
TGCGCCAGCAGCTTGGACACAGACAGGGGGCCCACTGAAGCTTTCTTT
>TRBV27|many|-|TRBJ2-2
CASSPWGSGELFF
TGTGCCAGCAGCCCATGGGGTTCCGGGGAGCTGTTTTTT
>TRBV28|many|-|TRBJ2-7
CASTPPRGPQYF
TGTGCCAGCACTCCCCCGAGGGGTCCGCAGTACTTC
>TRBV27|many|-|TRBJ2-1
CASSEDNEQFF
TGTGCCAGCTCGGAGGACAATGAGCAGTTCTTC
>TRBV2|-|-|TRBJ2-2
CASSDYRLNTGELFF
TGTGCCAGCAGTGATTACAGGTTGAACACCGGGGAGCTGTTTTTT
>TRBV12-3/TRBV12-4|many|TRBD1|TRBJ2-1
CASRTGTGLVGEQFF
TGTGCCAGCAGGACCGGGACAGGGTTGGTTGGTGAGCAGTTCTTC
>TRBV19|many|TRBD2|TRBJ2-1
CASTSGSYNEQFF
TGTGCCAGCACCAGCGGGAGTTACAATGAGCAGTTCTTC
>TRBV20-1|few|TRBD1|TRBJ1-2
CSARDPLTGELNYGYTF
TGCAGTGCTAGAGATCCCCTCACAGGGGAGCTTAACTATGGCTACACCTTC
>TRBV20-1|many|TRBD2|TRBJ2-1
CSARESRASGGLYNEQFF
TGCAGTGCTAGAGAGAGCCGCGCTAGCGGGGGCCTATACAATGAGCAGTTCTTC
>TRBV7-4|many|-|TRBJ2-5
CASSTITPGETQYF
TGTGCCAGCAGCACTATTACACCGGGGGAGACCCAGTACTTC
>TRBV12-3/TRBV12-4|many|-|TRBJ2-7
CASTWGQAYEQYF
TGTGCCAGCACCTGGGGACAAGCCTACGAGCAGTACTTC
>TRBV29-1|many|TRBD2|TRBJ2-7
CSTRLAGEDEQYF
TGCAGCACGAGACTAGCGGGAGAGGACGAGCAGTACTTC
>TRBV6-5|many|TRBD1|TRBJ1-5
CASSYSGTGNQPQHF
TGTGCCAGCAGTTACTCCGGGACAGGGAATCAGCCCCAGCATTTT
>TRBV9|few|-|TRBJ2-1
CASSVGGTGFNEQFF
TGTGCCAGCAGCGTTGGCGGGACCGGCTTCAATGAGCAGTTCTTC
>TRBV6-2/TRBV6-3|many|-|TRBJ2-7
CASSISGPGHEQYF
TGTGCCAGCAGTATCAGCGGACCCGGCCACGAGCAGTACTTC
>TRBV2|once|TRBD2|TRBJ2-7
CASSRLAGGLVSYEQYF
TGTGCCAGCAGCAGGCTAGCGGGAGGGCTGGTGTCCTACGAGCAGTACTTC
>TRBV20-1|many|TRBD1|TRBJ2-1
CSALDRSSYNEQFF
TGCAGTGCGTTGGACAGGAGCTCCTACAATGAGCAGTTCTTC
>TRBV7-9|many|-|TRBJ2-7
CASSSAGAEQYF
TGTGCCAGCAGCTCAGCAGGGGCCGAGCAGTACTTC
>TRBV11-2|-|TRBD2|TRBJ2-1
CASSLPIAGSYNEQFF
TGTGCCAGCAGCTTACCCATAGCGGGATCCTACAATGAGCAGTTCTTC
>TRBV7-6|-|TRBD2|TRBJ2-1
CASSAASGGLHEQFF
TGTGCCAGCAGCGCCGCTAGCGGGGGGCTTCATGAGCAGTTCTTC
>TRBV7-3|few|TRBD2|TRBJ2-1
CASSLWSSGSYYNEQFF
TGTGCCAGCAGCTTATGGTCTAGCGGGAGCTATTACAATGAGCAGTTCTTC
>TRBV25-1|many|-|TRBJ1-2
CANMVEWCCRYGYTF
TGTGCCAATATGGTTGAATGGTGCTGTAGATATGGCTACACCTTC
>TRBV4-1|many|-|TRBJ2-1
CASSLTDEQFF
TGCGCCAGCAGCCTTACGGATGAGCAGTTCTTC
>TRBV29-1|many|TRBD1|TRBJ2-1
CSVDPGGQRVF
TGCAGCGTTGACCCAGGGGGACAGAGGGTCTTC
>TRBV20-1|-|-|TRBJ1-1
CSASSQRPGPEAFF
TGCAGTGCTAGTAGTCAGCGCCCTGGCCCTGAAGCTTTCTTT
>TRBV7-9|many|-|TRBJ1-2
CASSLGLYGYTF
TGTGCCAGCAGCTTAGGCTTATATGGCTACACCTTC
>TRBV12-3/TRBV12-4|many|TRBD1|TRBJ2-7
CASSNRRQGTYEQYF
TGTGCCAGCAGTAACAGAAGACAGGGTACCTACGAGCAGTACTTC
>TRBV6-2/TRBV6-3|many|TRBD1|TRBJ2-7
CASSYERTGGFYEQYF
TGTGCCAGCAGTTACGAACGGACAGGGGGCTTCTACGAGCAGTACTTC
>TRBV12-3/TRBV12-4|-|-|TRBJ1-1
CASSPSTYMNTEAFF
TGTGCCAGCAGTCCGTCGACATACATGAACACTGAAGCTTTCTTT
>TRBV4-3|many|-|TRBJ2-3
CASSQAYLADSTDTQYF
TGCGCCAGCAGCCAAGCTTACTTAGCAGATAGCACAGATACGCAGTATTTT
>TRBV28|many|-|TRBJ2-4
CASKEVAKNIQYF
TGTGCCAGCAAGGAGGTGGCCAAAAACATTCAGTACTTC
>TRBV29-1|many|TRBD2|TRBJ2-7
CSVEDGAGSSYEQYF
TGCAGCGTTGAAGATGGAGCGGGGAGCTCCTACGAGCAGTACTTC
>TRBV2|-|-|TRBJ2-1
CATMRNEQFF
TGTGCCACTATGCGGAATGAGCAGTTCTTC
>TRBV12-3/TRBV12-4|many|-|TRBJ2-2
CASSRRTGELFF
TGTGCCAGCAGCCGCAGGACCGGGGAGCTGTTTTTT
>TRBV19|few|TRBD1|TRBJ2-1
CASSILIPSRDSLTYNEQFF
TGTGCCAGTAGTATCCTCATCCCTTCACGGGACAGCTTAACCTACAATGAGCAGTTCTTC
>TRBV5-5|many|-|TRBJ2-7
CASSPALIEQYF
TGTGCCAGCAGTCCCGCCCTGATCGAGCAGTACTTC